This T cell receptor beta chain originates from a study of OX40 agonist ivuxolimab in advanced cancers. Overall study context: Eligibility admitted prior anti-PD-1, anti-PD-L1 or anti-CTLA-4 therapy; 40% to 50% had some.

TCRdb's copy holds only in-frame clones and misses some; the assay was immunoSEQ multiplex PCR. There are about 100,000 clones in the sample; approximately 91% occur only once, and 0.71% lies in the top ten. Germline V gives CDR1 MNHEY, CDR2 SVGAGI. V was trimmed by 2 bases and J by 9 bases, leaving 11 bases between them. CDR3 length: 13 residues. The V and J genes are TRBV6-5 and TRBJ1-5, with a tentative D call TRBD1 (5 bases). The sample here was CD4+ or CD8+ T cells sorted from blood, taken in a trial of the OX40 agonist ivuxolimab. This TCR came from an adult with an advanced solid tumor such as melanoma, head and neck, liver or kidney cancer. The CDR3 DNA sequence: TGTGCCAGCAGTTACGGGGAAGGGGCGCCCCAGCATTTT. Translating gives CASSYGEGAPQHF.